This TCR beta chain was sequenced during a study of blood T cell repertoires in COVID-19. Study as a whole: Researchers got acute and convalescent COVID-19 samples from the United States, Italy and Spain. Sources were T cells, B-cell-depleted T cells, or PBMCs; the material itself was cDNA or gDNA.

CDR3 length equals 14 residues. Between the trimmed V and J ends, which lost 4 bases and 3 bases, there was a span of 14 bases. Looked up from germline, CDR1 is SGHRS and CDR2 is YFSETQ. The assay was immunoSEQ multiplex PCR, and TCRdb's table has in-frame clones only and misses some. This sample carries around 400,000 clones, around four fifths of them seen once, and the ten largest clones take 5% to 6%. Participants came from about 24 US areas, aged roughly 18 to 100 years. Recovered Cohort 3 donors showed two negative PCRs, clearance, or symptom resolution. The V call is TRBV5-1, the J call TRBJ2-7, with D perhaps matching TRBD2 (6 bases). This TCR was recovered from a woman in her forties or fifties who had recovered from COVID-19. Sequencing was performed on PBMCs or T cells enriched from blood (not recorded which). The CDR3 protein is CASSPRIADYEQYF. The DNA for the CDR3 is TGCGCCAGCAGCCCGAGAATAGCGGACTACGAGCAGTACTTC. Complete variable domain (other parts from reference TRBV5-1 and TRBJ2-7): KAGVTQTPRYLIKTRGQQVTLSCSPISGHRSVSWYQQTPGQGLQFLFEYFSETQRNKGNFPGRFSGRQFSNSRSEMNVSTLELGDSALYLCASSPRIADYEQYFGPGTRLTVT.